These T cell receptor beta chains were read from a single sample in a study of regulatory T cells in long-lasting Graves disease. TCRdb ran MiXCR on the multiplex PCR reads and lists one entry per CDR3 protein. The data contain around 400,000 distinct CDR3 sequences, 10% to 15% of them seen just once; the ten biggest clones take up 18%. Separately, the same data were catalogued under a study of T cells in Graves' hyperthyroidism and ophthalmopathy.

Specimen: peripheral blood mononuclear cells (PBMCs), collected at new diagnosis, from a patient treated with antithyroid drugs. Every receptor here comes from a woman in her late teens or twenties with Graves disease. The CDR3 runs from the conserved cysteine through the conserved F or W. Fields, in order: J gene, D gene, V gene, clone size, CDR3 DNA, CDR3 protein. The D gene is left open where the match is weak. The listing skips clone size in some rows; elsewhere it reads once, few, many or a size class.

J gene: TRBJ2-7; D gene: TRBD1; V gene: TRBV4-3; clone size: few; CDR3 DNA: TGCGCCAGCAGCCCCCGACAGGGGGGCTACGAGCAGTACTTC; CDR3 protein: CASSPRQGGYEQYF
J gene: TRBJ2-1; D gene: TRBD1; V gene: TRBV7-2; clone size: .; CDR3 DNA: TGTGCCAGCAGCGCGACCGGGACAGGGGATAGAAATGAGCAGTTCTTC; CDR3 protein: CASSATGTGDRNEQFF
J gene: TRBJ2-1; D gene: TRBD2; V gene: TRBV15; clone size: .; CDR3 DNA: TGTGCCACCAGCAGAAGCGGGGGGTCTTACAATGAGCAGTTCTTC; CDR3 protein: CATSRSGGSYNEQFF
J gene: TRBJ2-3; D gene: .; V gene: TRBV9; clone size: .; CDR3 DNA: TGTGCCAGCAGCGTTGACCCTCCGGATACGCAGTATTTT; CDR3 protein: CASSVDPPDTQYF
J gene: TRBJ1-1; D gene: .; V gene: TRBV5-5; clone size: .; CDR3 DNA: TGTGCCAGCAGCTTGGTAATCCAGAGGACTACTTCCCGAGGGGCTTTCTTT; CDR3 protein: CASSLVIQRTTSRGAFF
J gene: TRBJ2-4; D gene: TRBD1; V gene: TRBV4-3; clone size: many; CDR3 DNA: TGCGCCAGCAGCCCGGGACAGGGGAGGCAAAACATTCAGTACTTC; CDR3 protein: CASSPGQGRQNIQYF
J gene: TRBJ2-7; D gene: .; V gene: TRBV24-1; clone size: many; CDR3 DNA: TGTGCCACCAGTGATGCGAGTGGTGAGCAGTACTTC; CDR3 protein: CATSDASGEQYF
J gene: TRBJ1-2; D gene: TRBD1; V gene: TRBV5-1; clone size: many; CDR3 DNA: TGCGCCAGCAGCTTGCGACAGGGTAAATGGGATGGCTACACCTTC; CDR3 protein: CASSLRQGKWDGYTF
J gene: TRBJ2-5; D gene: TRBD2; V gene: TRBV20-1; clone size: many; CDR3 DNA: TGCAGTGCTAGAACTAGCGGGGGGTTGTACCAAGAGACCCAGTACTTC; CDR3 protein: CSARTSGGLYQETQYF
J gene: TRBJ2-2; D gene: .; V gene: TRBV5-1; clone size: .; CDR3 DNA: TGCGCCAGCAGCCCCGCTGTTCCCGGGGAGCTGTTTTTT; CDR3 protein: CASSPAVPGELFF
J gene: TRBJ1-2; D gene: TRBD1; V gene: TRBV20-1; clone size: many; CDR3 DNA: TGCAGTGCTAGAGATGGACAGGACTATGGCTACACCTTC; CDR3 protein: CSARDGQDYGYTF
J gene: TRBJ1-2; D gene: .; V gene: TRBV7-9; clone size: few; CDR3 DNA: TGTGCCAGCAGCCCCGAATATATAGATGGCTACACCTTC; CDR3 protein: CASSPEYIDGYTF
J gene: TRBJ2-1; D gene: TRBD1; V gene: TRBV7-9; clone size: many; CDR3 DNA: TGTGCCAGCACCCCGACAGGGGGGGGAAACAATGAGCAGTTCTTC; CDR3 protein: CASTPTGGGNNEQFF
J gene: TRBJ2-7; D gene: .; V gene: TRBV7-2; clone size: many; CDR3 DNA: TGTGCCAGCAGCTTTTCGAGGCGGCAATCTGCCTACGAGCAGTACTTC; CDR3 protein: CASSFSRRQSAYEQYF
J gene: TRBJ2-2; D gene: .; V gene: TRBV6-9; clone size: many; CDR3 DNA: TGTGCCAGCAGTTACTTCCCCAACACCGGGGAGCTGTTTTTT; CDR3 protein: CASSYFPNTGELFF
J gene: TRBJ1-2; D gene: TRBD1; V gene: TRBV5-1; clone size: many; CDR3 DNA: TGCGCCAGCAGCCCAACCGGGACAGGGGCCGGCTACACCTTC; CDR3 protein: CASSPTGTGAGYTF
J gene: TRBJ2-3; D gene: .; V gene: TRBV4-2; clone size: many; CDR3 DNA: TGTGCCAGCAGCCAAGAACACTACACAGATACGCAGTATTTT; CDR3 protein: CASSQEHYTDTQYF
J gene: TRBJ1-2; D gene: .; V gene: TRBV13; clone size: many; CDR3 DNA: TGTGCCAGCAGCTTTTTCCCCGCCCTGTCCTATGGCTACACCTTC; CDR3 protein: CASSFFPALSYGYTF
J gene: TRBJ1-3; D gene: .; V gene: TRBV6-1; clone size: many; CDR3 DNA: TGTGCCAGCATGGGGGGGAGTCGGGGAAACACCATATATTTT; CDR3 protein: CASMGGSRGNTIYF
J gene: TRBJ2-3; D gene: TRBD1; V gene: TRBV5-4; clone size: .; CDR3 DNA: TGTGCCAGCAGCTACTGGACAGGGGACACAGATACGCAGTATTTT; CDR3 protein: CASSYWTGDTDTQYF
J gene: TRBJ1-2; D gene: .; V gene: TRBV11-2; clone size: many; CDR3 DNA: TGTGCCAGCAGTTGGGGCAGCGGATCTAACTATGGCTACACCTTC; CDR3 protein: CASSWGSGSNYGYTF
J gene: TRBJ2-7; D gene: TRBD2; V gene: TRBV28; clone size: .; CDR3 DNA: TGTGCCAGCATGAGGACTAGGTCCCACGAGCAGTACTTC; CDR3 protein: CASMRTRSHEQYF
J gene: TRBJ2-7; D gene: TRBD2; V gene: TRBV5-6; clone size: few; CDR3 DNA: TGTGCCAGCAGCTTGTTACTAGGGACTAGCGTTGCCTACGAGCAGTACTTC; CDR3 protein: CASSLLLGTSVAYEQYF
J gene: TRBJ2-1; D gene: .; V gene: TRBV18; clone size: .; CDR3 DNA: TGTGCCAGCTCACCCGGATGGACAGCCGGCTACAATGAGCAGTTCTTC; CDR3 protein: CASSPGWTAGYNEQFF
J gene: TRBJ2-1; D gene: .; V gene: TRBV6-1; clone size: many; CDR3 DNA: TGTGCCAGCAGCAAGGGGGAGGCGACTTACAATGAGCAGTTCTTC; CDR3 protein: CASSKGEATYNEQFF
J gene: TRBJ2-1; D gene: .; V gene: TRBV25-1; clone size: few; CDR3 DNA: TGTGCCAGCAGTCCACAGGGCTCCTACAATGAGCAGTTCTTC; CDR3 protein: CASSPQGSYNEQFF
J gene: TRBJ2-3; D gene: .; V gene: TRBV5-1; clone size: few; CDR3 DNA: TGCGCCAGCACCCCATTATTAACAGCAGATACGCAGTATTTT; CDR3 protein: CASTPLLTADTQYF
J gene: TRBJ2-2; D gene: TRBD2; V gene: TRBV12-3/TRBV12-4; clone size: many; CDR3 DNA: TGTGCCAGCACCCTAGCCAGGACTAGCGGTAAACAAACCGGGGAGCTGTTTTTT; CDR3 protein: CASTLARTSGKQTGELFF
J gene: TRBJ1-2; D gene: .; V gene: TRBV6-5; clone size: many; CDR3 DNA: TGTGCCAGCAGTTACCGTCCTAACTATGGCTACACCTTC; CDR3 protein: CASSYRPNYGYTF
J gene: TRBJ2-7; D gene: TRBD2; V gene: TRBV28; clone size: many; CDR3 DNA: TGTGCCAGCAGCGCCCCGGGGGGGAGGGCCACCTACGAGCAGTACTTC; CDR3 protein: CASSAPGGRATYEQYF
J gene: TRBJ1-2; D gene: .; V gene: TRBV6-6; clone size: many; CDR3 DNA: TGTGCCAGCAGTTACTCGGAGTCAGGGATCTATGGCTACACCTTC; CDR3 protein: CASSYSESGIYGYTF
J gene: TRBJ2-5; D gene: TRBD1; V gene: TRBV7-8; clone size: few; CDR3 DNA: TGTGCCAGCAGCTTAGGACAGGGTGGGCGAGAGACCCAGTACTTC; CDR3 protein: CASSLGQGGRETQYF
J gene: TRBJ2-7; D gene: TRBD1; V gene: TRBV15; clone size: many; CDR3 DNA: TGTGCCACCAGCAGAGATCCTGGGACAGCCTACGAGCAGTACTTC; CDR3 protein: CATSRDPGTAYEQYF
J gene: TRBJ1-1; D gene: TRBD1; V gene: TRBV3-1; clone size: many; CDR3 DNA: TGTGCCAGCCACGGCAGGGGGCGAGGGGGCACTGAAGCTTTCTTT; CDR3 protein: CASHGRGRGGTEAFF
J gene: TRBJ2-1; D gene: TRBD2; V gene: TRBV4-3; clone size: many; CDR3 DNA: TGCGCCAGCAGCCAAGATGTAGCGGGGGGGTACAATGAGCAGTTCTTC; CDR3 protein: CASSQDVAGGYNEQFF
J gene: TRBJ1-1; D gene: TRBD1; V gene: TRBV13; clone size: .; CDR3 DNA: TGTGCCAGCAGCTTTGGGGACAGGGAACCTGAAGCTTTCTTT; CDR3 protein: CASSFGDREPEAFF
J gene: TRBJ2-7; D gene: .; V gene: TRBV7-2; clone size: many; CDR3 DNA: TGTGCCAGCAGCTCTCAACCCCCCGGGACCTTGGACGAGCAGTACTTC; CDR3 protein: CASSSQPPGTLDEQYF
J gene: TRBJ2-1; D gene: .; V gene: TRBV6-2/TRBV6-3; clone size: many; CDR3 DNA: TGTGCCAGCAGTCCACCCCGGCGGCAGAGCCCTGGTGAGCAGTTCTTC; CDR3 protein: CASSPPRRQSPGEQFF
J gene: TRBJ2-3; D gene: .; V gene: TRBV5-1; clone size: many; CDR3 DNA: TGCGCCAGCAGCCCCCCCAAGCGTGTTAGGGACCGACCAGATACGCAGTATTTT; CDR3 protein: CASSPPKRVRDRPDTQYF
J gene: TRBJ1-2; D gene: TRBD1; V gene: TRBV28; clone size: many; CDR3 DNA: TGTGCTACCCGTACGGGACAGGGGAGCTATGGCTACACCTTC; CDR3 protein: CATRTGQGSYGYTF